The clone carrying this TCR beta chain appeared a single time. Being one base from a much bigger clone, this may be a read error. The final CDR3 position lacks the conserved phenylalanine or tryptophan, pointing to a likely read error. This sample is drawn from a study of identical twins. The V segment lost 5 bases and the J segment 2 bases; nucleotides outside the gene matches: 6. The CDR3 totals 15 residues. TCRdb itself ran the 5' RACE reads through MiXCR, one entry per CDR3 protein. There are roughly 250,000 distinct CDR3 sequences in the sample; over 11% occur only once, and 8.8% lies in the top ten.

The J gene is TRBJ1-2, the V gene TRBV12-3 or TRBV12-4, with 9 bases lining up with TRBD1. The receptor was derived from a young woman in good health. The sequencing sample was made of memory (CD45RO+) T cells sorted from blood. The CDR3 DNA is TGTGCCAGCAGTCTCGGCGGGACAGGGAACTATGGCTACACCTTA. Protein: CASSLGGTGNYGYTL.